This entry features one TCR beta chain sequence. Its specificity is unknown. While unrecorded immune exposures were likely, the donors were nominally healthy when sampled. Primers: 60 Vbeta forward and 13 Jbeta reverse. Repertoires were generated with immunoSEQ multiplex PCR, while TCRdb's copy carries only in-frame clones and drops some. The table has under 200,000 clones, approximately 80% seen once. The CDR3 is 15 amino acids. Germline V gene lookup returns CDR1 MDHEN and CDR2 SYDVKM. V was cut by 6 bases and J by 8 bases, with 19 bases left in between. These data are taken from a study of cytomegalovirus exposure and HLA in healthy donors. Study as a whole: A previous analysis identified about 110 million unique TCR beta sequences derived from around 200 million T cells.

Whole-study results and caveats: Sequences of the TCR beta chain were said to predict the HLA-A and HLA-B alleles of most subjects accurately. A later analysis linked more than 15,000 TCR beta sequences to HLA alleles at 0.05 false discovery rate.

This TCR derives from a woman aged 18-29 years in good health and CMV-seronegative. Sequenced: PBMCs. The chain uses TRBV28 and TRBJ1-4, with D tentatively TRBD1 (6 bases). The DNA of the CDR3 is TGTGCCAGCAGCCTTCTACAGGGTTGGCGCGAAAAACTGTTTTTT. Protein: CASSLLQGWREKLFF.